This TCR beta chain emerged from a study of regulatory T cells in long-lasting Graves disease (dated by TCRdb to about 2021). As for the study more broadly: Persistent Graves' disease was defined as persistently positive TSH receptor autoantibodies together with antithyroid drug treatment for over 5 years. Patients with persistent Graves' disease were compared with patients with newly diagnosed Graves' disease using TCR sequencing and RNA sequencing of peripheral blood. The study was registered as a clinical trial and conducted in China. A total of approximately 35 samples were covered by TCR sequencing, comprising some 13 persistent and around 20 newly diagnosed Graves' disease patients. On average, persistent Graves' disease patients in the clinical cohort had been on antithyroid drugs for around 9.5 years. What the authors observed across the whole study: Persistent Graves' disease patients showed lower TCR Shannon entropy and fewer highly expanded clones than newly diagnosed patients, suggesting clonal expansion. Peripheral blood alone was examined, since thyroid tissue, which constituted the primary lesion, could not be accessed. More public clonotypes were shared among persistent patients (roughly 2,900) than among newly diagnosed patients (just under 1,000). Preferential use of TRBV28, TRBJ1-2 and TRBJ2-5 was observed in persistent disease, whereas TRBV20-1 and TRBJ2-1 were favored in newly diagnosed disease. The authors noted that the small sample size was a limitation that may lower accuracy. Sequencing and analysis were limited to the TCR beta chain.

The time point label corresponds to: persistent/refractory GD, antithyroid drugs over 5 years with positive TRAb. For both TCR sequencing and RNA sequencing, RNA was extracted from PBMCs in TRIzol. Graves' disease was diagnosed according to American Thyroid Association guidelines. Patients were recruited from an endocrinology department in Xi'an, China. Each patient gave 8.5 to 9.5 milliliters of peripheral blood, collected in an EDTA anticoagulant tube. Ficoll Paque Plus density gradient separation was used to isolate PBMCs, and no further T cell sorting was done. An Agilent 2100 Bioanalyzer and agarose gel were used to assess RNA quality, and a NanoDrop 2000 was used to measure RNA concentration. Including the terminal cysteine and phenylalanine, the CDR3 comprises 12 residues. This entry keeps only the CDR3 DNA: 36 bases, framed from base 1. V is cut by 5 bases and J by 2 bases, and the space between the germline ends is 9 bases. The germline V gene specifies SQVTM as CDR1 and ANQGSEA as CDR2.

Only a few counts were recorded for this clonotype. What antigen it recognizes has not been identified. Base qualities are missing; no much larger clone stands one base away. Library creation used multiplex PCR. The sequencer was an Illumina HiSeq 4000. To build TCR beta libraries, CDR3 regions were amplified by Arm-PCR using iRepertoire HTBI primers. Before sequencing, the PCR products underwent gel purification. The authors' analysis ran thus. Gene usage analysis of CDR3 amino acid clonotypes used the 60 to 80 TRBV and some 13 TRBJ segments found across samples. Filtered high-quality paired reads were merged into contigs using COPE and FqMerger. BLAST was used to align contigs to IMGT TRBV, TRBD and TRBJ reference genes, with CDR3 defined following IMGT. Any clonotype with a frequency above 0.1% was counted as a highly expanded clone. Shannon entropy was used to measure repertoire diversity, and the Gini coefficient was used to measure V-J evenness. Clonotypes shared by more than one individual were considered public. TCRdb ran its own pipeline on the public reads, namely fastp trimming at Q25 and MiXCR clone calling, and kept in-frame beta chains. Identical CDR3 proteins give one entry, which carries the most common genes and DNA. The V and J calls, along with clone size, are taken from TCRdb and not from the paper's own processing. This sample comprises over 650,000 distinct CDR3 sequences, roughly 30% of them detected only once. About 42% of the sample is taken by the ten largest.

Sequences were derived from peripheral blood mononuclear cells (PBMCs), sampled when the disease was refractory, from a patient treated with antithyroid drugs. This TCR was recovered from a female donor with Graves disease. The sequence is built from TRBV29-1 and TRBJ1-1; no D segment can be confidently identified. The DNA reads as follows: TGCAGCGTTCGGCAGACCAACACTGAAGCTTTCTTT. It is translated as CSVRQTNTEAFF.